The 11 T cell receptor beta chains below come from one sample, sequenced in a study of blood T cell repertoires in COVID-19. Generated by immunoSEQ multiplex PCR, the TCRdb table keeps only in-frame clones and is missing some. This table holds about 26,000 clones, around 90% found once. Sequencing was carried out using peripheral blood. The receptors were gathered from a man aged 65 to 79 with acute or convalescent COVID-19.

This chain's CDR3 is CASSSYRETNEKLFF. The CDR3 DNA reads as TGTGCCAGCAGTTCCTACAGGGAGACTAATGAAAAACTGTTTTTT. The chain joins TRBV25-1 to TRBJ1-4, with D possibly being TRBD1 (6 bases). CDR3 size: 15 residues. The V end lost 5 bases, the J end lost 2 bases, and 12 bases lay between the germline ends. Germline V gene lookup returns CDR1 MGHDK and CDR2 SYGVNS.

The rearrangement joins TRBV6-6 to TRBJ1-2, with 8 bases that match TRBD1. CDR1 MNHNY and CDR2 SVGAGI come from the germline V gene (reference sequence). The CDR3 has 13 residues. The junction had 6 bases not matched to a gene; V was cut back by 4 bases and J by 8 bases. The CDR3 DNA sequence: TGTGCCAGCAGTTTAGACTCAGGGGGCGGCTACACCTTC. Protein sequence: CASSLDSGGGYTF.

This rearrangement joins TRBV13 to TRBJ2-7; TRBD1 agrees at 7 bases. The V gene end was trimmed by 5 bases and the J gene end by 4 bases; junction bases not matched to a gene: 11. This CDR3 is built from 15 residues. From germline, CDR1 is PRHDT and CDR2 FYEKMQ (reference sequence). CDR3 bases: TGTGCCAGCAGCCTCTGGGACAGCGGATTATACGAGCAGTACTTC. This translates into CASSLWDSGLYEQYF.

The J gene is TRBJ2-5, the V gene TRBV4-3; D may be TRBD1 (6 bases). Looked up from germline, CDR1 is LGHNA and CDR2 is YSLEER. The CDR3 runs 15 residues. V lost 0 bases, J lost 5 bases, and 13 bases lay in between. The CDR3 here is CASSQELTGSETQYF. CDR3 bases: TGCGCCAGCAGCCAAGAATTAACAGGGTCCGAGACCCAGTACTTC.

The rearrangement joins TRBV28 to TRBJ1-5, with D unclear. The CDR3 spans 14 residues. Germline CDR1 is MDHEN and CDR2 is SYDVKM. V was cut by 6 bases and J by 0 bases, with 9 bases left in between. CDR3 sequence: CASRLSSSNQPQHF. The CDR3 nucleotides read TGTGCCAGCAGGTTGTCATCTAGCAATCAGCCCCAGCATTTT.

The chain combines TRBV7-2 with TRBJ2-7, with 11 bases matching TRBD1. The V gene's germline CDR1 is SGHTA and CDR2 FQGNSA. CDR3 length: 17 amino acids. V gave up 5 bases and J gave up 4 bases; unmatched junction bases: 13. The DNA of the CDR3 is TGTGCCAGCAGCCTAATCCCGGGACAGGGGGGAGGGTACGAGCAGTACTTC. It codes for CASSLIPGQGGGYEQYF.

This clone appeared a single time. This chain links TRBV7-3 with TRBJ2-3; D remains ambiguous. Trimming shortened V by 4 bases and J by 4 bases, and 9 bases separated the two germline ends. The V gene's germline CDR1 is SGHTA and CDR2 FQGTGA. The CDR3 runs to 13 residues. DNA of the CDR3: TGTGCCAGCAGCTCTAGGTATGCAGATACGCAGTATTTT. Translated, it gives CASSSRYADTQYF.

This chain connects TRBV28 to TRBJ1-4; the match to TRBD1 covers 9 bases. The CDR3 is 16 residues long. Germline V gene data show CDR1 as MDHEN and CDR2 as SYDVKM. V dropped 4 bases and J dropped 0; count of bases not matched to a gene: 3. CDR3 protein: CASSSDRGATNEKLFF. The CDR3 coding sequence is TGTGCCAGCAGTTCGGACAGGGGCGCAACTAATGAAAAACTGTTTTTT.

V usage is TRBV19 and J usage is TRBJ2-1, with 13 bases lining up with TRBD2. Germline V gene data show CDR1 as LNHDA and CDR2 as SQIVND (reference sequence). With V trimmed by 1 base and J by 4 bases, 7 bases remained unmatched. The CDR3 totals 18 residues. CDR3 residues: CASSIVSLAGGPYNEQFF. In DNA form, the CDR3 reads TGTGCCAGTAGTATAGTGTCACTAGCGGGAGGGCCTTACAATGAGCAGTTCTTC.

This rearrangement joins TRBV28 to TRBJ2-1; 8 bases line up with TRBD2. The CDR3 has 15 residues. Germline values: CDR1 MDHEN, CDR2 SYDVKM. With V trimmed by 7 bases and J by 7 bases, 12 bases remained unmatched. CDR3 sequence reads: CASTPGGFTGNEQFF. The CDR3 region has the DNA TGTGCCAGCACCCCGGGGGGGTTTACAGGGAATGAGCAGTTCTTC.

The chain uses TRBV4-1 and TRBJ1-6; D gene ambiguous. Trimming cost V 3 bases and J 6 bases, with 15 bases left between them. The CDR3 has 16 amino acids. The germline V gene encodes CDR1 MGHRA and CDR2 YSYEKL. DNA of the CDR3: TGCGCCAGCAGCCAGAAACAGTCCGAGGGTAATTCACCCCTCCACTTT. Its protein is CASSQKQSEGNSPLHF.